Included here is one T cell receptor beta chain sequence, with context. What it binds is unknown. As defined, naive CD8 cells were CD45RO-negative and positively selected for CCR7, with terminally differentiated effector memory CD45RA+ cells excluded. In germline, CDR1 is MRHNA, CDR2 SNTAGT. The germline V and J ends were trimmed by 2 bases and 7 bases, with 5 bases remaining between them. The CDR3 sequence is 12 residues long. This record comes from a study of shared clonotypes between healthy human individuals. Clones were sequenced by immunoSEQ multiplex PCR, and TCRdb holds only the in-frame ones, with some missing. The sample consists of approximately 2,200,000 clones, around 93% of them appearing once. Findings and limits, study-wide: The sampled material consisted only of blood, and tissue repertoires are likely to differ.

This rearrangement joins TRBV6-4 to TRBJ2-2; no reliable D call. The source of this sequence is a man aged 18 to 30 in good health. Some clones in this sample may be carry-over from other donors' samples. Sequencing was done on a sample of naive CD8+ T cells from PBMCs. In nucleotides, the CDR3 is TGTGCCAGCAGTGACAGAGGCGGGGAGCTGTTTTTT. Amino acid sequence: CASSDRGGELFF.